The 32 T cell receptor beta chains in this list originate from one sample, sequenced in a study of a mutant IDH1 vaccine in newly diagnosed glioma. Time point noted: week 23, last vaccination. Every vaccination contained 300 ug of the mutant IDH1 20-mer peptide and was paired with topical imiquimod. Clones were read by immunoSEQ multiplex PCR, and TCRdb kept only the in-frame ones, dropping some. The sample lists almost 85,000 clones; approximately 85% were seen once. Their antigens remain unidentified. Sequences were derived from PBMCs, sampled from a glioma patient whose treatment included an IDH1 peptide vaccine. These receptors were obtained from a man younger than 40 with glioma. Some clones in this sample may be carry-over from other donors' samples.

The chain couples TRBV4-3 to TRBJ1-1; D gene ambiguous. V lost 0 bases to trimming and J lost 3 bases, with 11 bases between them. CDR1 and CDR2 (germline): LGHNA, YSLEER. The CDR3 is made up of 15 amino acids. The CDR3 DNA reads TGCGCCAGCAGCCAAGATTCAAGGGTTGACACTGAAGCTTTCTTT. This translates into CASSQDSRVDTEAFF.

J is TRBJ2-5 and V is TRBV9; no firm D call. Germline V lookup: CDR1 SGDLS, CDR2 YYNGEE. The length of the CDR3 is 14 residues. V was cut by 0 bases and J by 5 bases, with 11 bases left in between. CDR3 in DNA: TGTGCCAGCAGCGTAGATGTTTTCGTGGAGACCCAGTACTTC. Protein product: CASSVDVFVETQYF.

This clone was seen just once. The CDR3 coding sequence is TGTGCCTCACACGGACAGGGTGGAAGCACTGAAGCTTTCTTT. It translates to CASHGQGGSTEAFF. This rearrangement joins TRBV30 to TRBJ1-1; 8 nucleotides align to TRBD1. The CDR3 is made up of 14 amino acids. V shed 7 bases and J 4 bases; nucleotides not matched to a gene: 11. The V gene's germline CDR1 is GTSNPN and CDR2 SVGIG (reference sequence). Together with reference TRBV30 and TRBJ1-1, the CDR3 gives the full variable domain: SQTIHQWPATLVQPVGSPLSLECTVEGTSNPNLYWYRQAAGRGLQLLFYSVGIGQISSEVPQNLSASRPQDRQFILSSKKLLLSDSGFYLCASHGQGGSTEAFFGQGTRLTVV.

V gene TRBV2 combines with J gene TRBJ2-1; 9 bases agree with TRBD2. Looked up from germline, CDR1 is SNHLY and CDR2 is FYNNEI. V was pared by 1 base and J by 3 bases, with 4 bases of the junction left unmatched. The CDR3 is made up of 16 amino acids. CDR3: CASSEGSGSGYNEQFF. DNA of the CDR3: TGTGCCAGCAGTGAAGGTAGCGGGAGCGGCTACAATGAGCAGTTCTTC.

The chain is built from TRBV4-1 and TRBJ2-1; the D is unclear. CDR3 length equals 15 residues. Trimming removed 1 base at V and 1 base at J, with 8 bases between. Germline V gene lookup returns CDR1 MGHRA and CDR2 YSYEKL. The CDR3, as DNA: TGCGCCAGCAGCCAAGGTTGGGGTTCCTACAATGAGCAGTTCTTC. It encodes CASSQGWGSYNEQFF.

There are a few counts of this clone. The rearrangement links TRBV5-4 to TRBJ2-1, with a tentative D call TRBD1 (6 bases). The CDR3 sequence is 13 residues long. Per germline, CDR1 SGHNT and CDR2 YYREEE (reference sequence). The V end was cut by 7 bases, the J end by 2 bases, with 10 bases between. CDR3 loop: CASRRDTYNEQFF. CDR3 DNA: TGTGCCAGCCGAAGGGACACCTACAATGAGCAGTTCTTC. Filled out from reference TRBV5-4 and TRBJ2-1, the complete variable domain reads ETGVTQSPTHLIKTRGQQVTLRCSSQSGHNTVSWYQQALGQGPQFIFQYYREEENGRGNFPPRFSGLQFPNYSSELNVNALELDDSALYLCASRRDTYNEQFFGPGTRLTVL.

This chain's CDR3 is CAISDPGQGQSRSSGNTIYF. CDR3 nucleotides: TGTGCCATCAGTGATCCCGGACAGGGCCAATCTCGTAGCTCTGGAAACACCATATATTTT. The chain joins TRBV10-3 to TRBJ1-3; 8 nucleotides align to TRBD1. Germline CDR1 and CDR2: ENHRY and SYGVKD. V shed 3 bases, J shed 0 bases, and the junction held 16 bases outside the gene matches. The CDR3 consists of 20 residues.

The chain joins TRBV21-1 to TRBJ1-1; TRBD1 is the table's D call and was not checked against the DNA. TRBV21-1 is a documented pseudogene. The CDR3 extends over 14 amino acids. This CDR3 reads CASSKRGQLTEAFF. As DNA, the CDR3 is TGTGCCAGCAGCAAACGGGGACAGCTCACTGAAGCTTTCTTT.

The J gene is TRBJ1-4, the V gene TRBV5-1; 7 nucleotides match TRBD1. The CDR3 runs 14 residues. The V gene end was trimmed by 3 bases and the J gene end by 6 bases; junction bases not matched to a gene: 5. Germline V CDR1 and CDR2: SGHRS, YFSETQ. This CDR3 is CASSSRDRYEKLFF. For the CDR3, the DNA is TGCGCCAGCAGCTCCCGGGACAGATATGAAAAACTGTTTTTT.

The rearrangement links TRBV27 to TRBJ2-2; D may correspond to TRBD1 or TRBD2 (5 bases each). Germline V gene data show CDR1 as MNHEY and CDR2 as SMNVEV (reference sequence). This CDR3 spans 15 amino acids. The V and J ends lost 0 bases and 5 bases respectively, with 10 bases between them. The CDR3: CASSLSVGATGELFF. CDR3 bases: TGTGCCAGCAGTTTATCGGTCGGGGCAACCGGGGAGCTGTTTTTT.

The CDR3: CASSVEAGELFF. The CDR3 DNA is TGTGCCAGCAGCGTAGAGGCCGGGGAGCTGTTTTTT. The chain couples TRBV9 to TRBJ2-2; D is unclear. CDR3 length: 12 amino acids. Germline assignment: CDR1 SGDLS and CDR2 YYNGEE. V was pared by 0 bases and J by 6 bases, with 3 bases between.

This clone was seen only a few times. CDR3 in amino acids: CASSERDSPSYEQYF. The DNA of the CDR3 is TGTGCCAGCAGCGAACGGGACTCCCCCTCCTACGAGCAGTACTTC. V is TRBV6-1 and J is TRBJ2-7, with D perhaps TRBD2 (6 bases). Trimming took 6 bases from V and 0 from J, leaving 15 bases between them. CDR1 is MNHNS and CDR2 is SASEGT in the germline V gene. The CDR3 covers 15 residues.

The chain couples TRBV7-6 to TRBJ1-3; tentatively, D is TRBD1 (5 bases). The CDR3 runs 14 residues. V lost 3 bases and J 2 bases, leaving 8 bases between the germline ends. Germline values: CDR1 SGHVS, CDR2 FNYEAQ. Here the CDR3 DNA reads TGTGCCAGCAGCTTCGGGGGAACTGGAAACACCATATATTTT. Amino acid sequence: CASSFGGTGNTIYF. Based on the CDR3 plus reference TRBV7-6 and TRBJ1-3, the full variable domain is GAGVSQSPRYKVTKRGQDVALRCDPISGHVSLYWYRQALGQGPEFLTYFNYEAQQDKSGLPNDRFSAERPEGSISTLTIQRTEQRDSAMYRCASSFGGTGNTIYFGEGSWLTVV.

The J gene is TRBJ1-3, the V gene TRBV27; 7 nucleotides match TRBD1. There are 15 residues in the CDR3. The ends lost 5 bases at V and 8 bases at J; junction bases unmatched: 12. Germline V CDR1 and CDR2: MNHEY, SMNVEV (reference sequence). DNA of the CDR3: TGTGCCAGCAGTCCCACATTCAGGGGGGCTCACACCATATATTTT. This gives the protein CASSPTFRGAHTIYF.

J is TRBJ1-1 and V is TRBV5-8, with D uncertain. The CDR3 spans 14 residues. Germline assignment: CDR1 SGHTS and CDR2 YDEGEE. Trimming stripped 4 bases from V and 2 bases from J, with 12 bases between. CDR3 loop: CASSGTGSNTEAFF. The CDR3 region has the DNA TGTGCCAGCAGCGGAACGGGATCTAACACTGAAGCTTTCTTT.

CDR3 sequence (DNA): TGTGCCAGCAGCCCACGACTAGCGAACACCGGGGAGCTGTTTTTT. Translated: CASSPRLANTGELFF. The chain combines TRBV9 with TRBJ2-2; possibly TRBD2 for D (6 bases). The V and J ends lost 4 bases and 0 bases respectively, with 10 bases between them. Germline V gene data show CDR1 as SGDLS and CDR2 as YYNGEE. This CDR3 is built from 15 residues.

This chain connects TRBV1 to TRBJ2-7; the listed D gene, TRBD2, was not tested against the DNA. TRBV1 is termed a pseudogene. This CDR3 region has 14 residues. CDR3 loop: CTSSKRTGGAEQYF. The DNA of the CDR3 is TGCACCAGCAGCAAAAGAACTGGCGGCGCTGAGCAGTACTTC.

The chain employs TRBV10-3 and TRBJ2-7, with 7 bases that match TRBD1. This CDR3 region has 16 residues. Trimming took 4 bases from V and 1 from J; bases not matched to a gene: 10. CDR1 ENHRY and CDR2 SYGVKD come from the germline V gene. CDR3 coding DNA: TGTGCCATCAGTGGGACGACAGGGTGGGGGTCCTACGAGCAGTACTTC. This translates into CAISGTTGWGSYEQYF.

The chain recombines TRBV7-7 with TRBJ2-1, with 7 bases aligning to TRBD1. With 4 bases clipped from V and 3 bases from J, the junction kept 9 bases outside the gene matches. The CDR3 runs to 16 residues. CDR1 and CDR2 (germline): SSHAT, FNYEAQ (reference sequence). CDR3 protein: CASSSRTGRSYNEQFF. The CDR3 bases are TGTGCCAGCAGCTCCCGGACAGGTCGGAGCTACAATGAGCAGTTCTTC.

This chain uses TRBV7-2 with TRBJ1-1; 8 bases agree with TRBD1. The trim removed 5 bases at V and 0 bases at J, leaving 8 bases unmatched. CDR1 is SGHTA, CDR2 FQGNSA, per germline. This CDR3 comprises 16 residues. The DNA for the CDR3 is TGTGCCAGCAGCCCACGGACAGGGATTATGAACACTGAAGCTTTCTTT. Translated, it gives CASSPRTGIMNTEAFF.

This clone was seen only a few times. The chain has TRBV11-2 and TRBJ1-4, with D perhaps TRBD1 (6 bases). Trimming left V 5 bases short and J 4 bases short, with 14 bases between. The CDR3 runs to 15 residues. From germline, CDR1 is SGHAT and CDR2 FQNNGV. CDR3 protein: CASSLGQSNNEKLFF. CDR3 nucleotides: TGTGCCAGCAGCCTAGGACAGTCGAATAATGAAAAACTGTTTTTT.

This chain connects TRBV4-3 to TRBJ1-2, with D hard to call. The CDR3 runs to 14 residues. Germline V gene data show CDR1 as LGHNA and CDR2 as YSLEER. V was cut by 0 bases and J by 7 bases, with 12 bases left in between. The DNA for the CDR3 is TGCGCCAGCAGCCAAGAATCCAGGTTCGGTGGCTACACCTTC. The encoded protein is CASSQESRFGGYTF.

The chain recombines TRBV7-6 with TRBJ1-1; D ambiguous. Per germline, CDR1 SGHVS and CDR2 FNYEAQ. This CDR3 region has 11 residues. The CDR3: CATGVNTEAFF. CDR3 DNA: TGTGCAACTGGGGTTAACACTGAAGCTTTCTTT.

The genes are TRBV5-1 and TRBJ2-5; tentative D call: TRBD2 (6 bases). The germline V and J ends were trimmed by 4 bases and 0 bases, with 7 bases remaining between them. The CDR3 loop spans 13 amino acids. The germline CDR1 and CDR2 sequences are SGHRS and YFSETQ. The CDR3: CASSRDYQETQYF. The CDR3 DNA follows: TGCGCCAGCAGCCGGGACTACCAAGAGACCCAGTACTTC.

This chain joins TRBV27 and TRBJ2-7, with TRBD2 matching over 7 bases. CDR1 is MNHEY and CDR2 is SMNVEV in the germline V gene (reference sequence). Trimming took 5 bases from V and 6 from J; bases not matched to a gene: 4. The CDR3 length is 12 residues. Here the CDR3 reads CASSTSVGEQYF. For the CDR3, the DNA is TGTGCCAGCAGTACTAGCGTCGGCGAGCAGTACTTC.

J is TRBJ2-5 and V is TRBV2; no firm D call. There are 12 residues in the CDR3. With 5 bases removed from V and 4 bases from J, the gap between germline ends came to 8 bases. Germline V gene sequence: CDR1 SNHLY, CDR2 FYNNEI. CDR3 coding DNA: TGTGCCAGCAGTTTAGATGCAGAGACCCAGTACTTC. Residues: CASSLDAETQYF.

This clone occurred a few times. J is TRBJ1-2 and V is TRBV11-2; D is unresolved. V was cut by 0 bases and J by 2 bases, with 7 bases left in between. The CDR3 spans 14 residues. Germline V gene data show CDR1 as SGHAT and CDR2 as FQNNGV. This chain's CDR3 is CASSLDIQNYGYTF. The DNA for the CDR3 is TGTGCCAGCAGCTTAGATATTCAGAACTATGGCTACACCTTC.

The V call is TRBV9, the J call TRBJ2-5, with D perhaps matching TRBD1 or TRBD2 (5 bases each). CDR3 length: 14 residues. Germline-derived CDR1 and CDR2 are SGDLS and YYNGEE. Trimming removed 3 bases from V and 2 bases from J, with 11 bases in between. The CDR3 sequence: CASSERDGQETQYF. In DNA form, the CDR3 reads TGTGCCAGCAGCGAGAGGGACGGTCAAGAGACCCAGTACTTC.

The table lists this clone with a count of one. The CDR3 protein is CASSPGLLKTYEQYF. CDR3 nucleotide sequence: TGTGCCAGCAGTCCGGGACTCCTAAAGACCTACGAGCAGTACTTC. This rearrangement joins TRBV27 to TRBJ2-7, with a possible D match to TRBD2 (6 bases). V gave up 5 bases and J gave up 2 bases, with 16 bases separating them. CDR3 size: 15 residues. Germline CDR1 and CDR2: MNHEY and SMNVEV (reference sequence).

The CDR3 nucleotides read TGCGCCAGCAGTGATGGTGGTAGCGGGGGGGCCAATGAGCAGTTCTTC. This sequence encodes CASSDGGSGGANEQFF. V and J are TRBV10-2 and TRBJ2-1, with 11 bases identical to TRBD2. The CDR3 is 16 residues long. Trimming removed 3 bases from V and 6 bases from J; junction bases left unmatched: 7. Germline V gene sequence: CDR1 WSHSY, CDR2 SAAADI.

This clone has only a few counts. The rearrangement joins TRBV2 to TRBJ1-1; TRBD1 matches at 8 bases. J was trimmed by 5 bases and V by 6 bases; bases with no gene match: 11. CDR3 length: 15 residues. CDR1 and CDR2 (germline): SNHLY, FYNNEI. CDR3 DNA sequence: TGTGCCAGCAGAGACAGGGGAGTTTTTGATACTGAAGCTTTCTTT. Translation gives CASRDRGVFDTEAFF.

This clone was found a few times. V is TRBV5-1 and J is TRBJ1-2; D is uncertain. From germline, CDR1 is SGHRS and CDR2 YFSETQ. V lost 4 bases and J 2 bases, leaving 15 bases between the germline ends. The CDR3 has 15 residues. CDR3 sequence reads: CASSGGVSLNYGYTF. The CDR3 DNA follows: TGCGCCAGCAGCGGCGGCGTTTCGTTAAACTATGGCTACACCTTC.